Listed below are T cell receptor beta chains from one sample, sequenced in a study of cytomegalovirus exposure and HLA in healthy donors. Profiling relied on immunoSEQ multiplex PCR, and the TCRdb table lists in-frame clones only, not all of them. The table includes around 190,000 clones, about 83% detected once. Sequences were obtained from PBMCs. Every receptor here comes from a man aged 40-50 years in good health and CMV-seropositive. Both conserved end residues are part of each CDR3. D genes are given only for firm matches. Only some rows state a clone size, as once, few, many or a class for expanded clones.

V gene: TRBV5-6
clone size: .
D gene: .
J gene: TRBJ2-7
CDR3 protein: CASSLGGTYEQYF
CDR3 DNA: TGTGCCAGCAGCTTGGGGGGGACATACGAGCAGTACTTC

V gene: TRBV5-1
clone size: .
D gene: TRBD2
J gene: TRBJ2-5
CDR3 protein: CASSPGTTLQETQYF
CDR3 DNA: TGCGCCAGCAGCCCCGGGACTACGCTGCAAGAGACCCAGTACTTC

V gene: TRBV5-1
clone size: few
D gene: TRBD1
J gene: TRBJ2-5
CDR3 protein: CASSLYGTGGETQYF
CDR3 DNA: TGCGCCAGCAGCTTGTACGGGACAGGGGGGGAGACCCAGTACTTC

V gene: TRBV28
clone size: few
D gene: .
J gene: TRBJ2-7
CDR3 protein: CASNRDNFYEQYF
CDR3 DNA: TGTGCCAGCAATCGGGACAACTTCTACGAGCAGTACTTC

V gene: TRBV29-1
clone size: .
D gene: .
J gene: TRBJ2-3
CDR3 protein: CSVDSAARRSDTQYF
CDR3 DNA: TGCAGCGTTGATTCAGCGGCTAGGCGCTCAGATACGCAGTATTTT

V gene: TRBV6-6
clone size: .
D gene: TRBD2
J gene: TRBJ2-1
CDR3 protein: CASSWATSGRNEQFF
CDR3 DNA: TGTGCCAGCAGTTGGGCGACTAGCGGGAGGAATGAGCAGTTCTTC

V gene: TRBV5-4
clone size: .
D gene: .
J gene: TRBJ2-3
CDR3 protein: CASSLDGSLDTQYF
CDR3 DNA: TGTGCCAGCAGCTTGGACGGGAGCCTAGATACGCAGTATTTT

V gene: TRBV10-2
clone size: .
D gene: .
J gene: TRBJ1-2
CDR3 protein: CATLTDYGYTF
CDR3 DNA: TGCGCCACCCTGACAGACTATGGCTACACCTTC

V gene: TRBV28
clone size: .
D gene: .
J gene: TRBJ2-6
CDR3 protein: CASSPRSWRSGANVLTF
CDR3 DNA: TGTGCCAGCAGCCCACGCTCATGGAGATCGGGGGCCAACGTCCTGACTTTC

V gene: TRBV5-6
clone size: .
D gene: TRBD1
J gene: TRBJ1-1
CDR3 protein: CASSPTTGGNTEAFF
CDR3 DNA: TGTGCCAGCAGCCCGACTACAGGGGGGAACACTGAAGCTTTCTTT

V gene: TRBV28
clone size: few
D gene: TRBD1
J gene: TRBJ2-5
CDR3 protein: CASSPWTGEETQYF
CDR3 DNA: TGTGCCAGCAGTCCATGGACAGGGGAGGAGACCCAGTACTTC

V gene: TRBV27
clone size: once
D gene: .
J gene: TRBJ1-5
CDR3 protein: CASSPDRGRQPQHF
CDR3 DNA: TGTGCCAGCAGTCCAGACAGAGGTCGTCAGCCCCAGCATTTT

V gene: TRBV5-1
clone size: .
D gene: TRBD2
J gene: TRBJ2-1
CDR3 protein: CASSLGGTSGSYNEQFF
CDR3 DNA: TGCGCCAGCAGCTTGGGCGGCACTAGCGGGAGTTACAATGAGCAGTTCTTC

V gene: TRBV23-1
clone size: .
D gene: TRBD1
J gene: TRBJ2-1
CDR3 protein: CASTWGPGQGVYNEQFF
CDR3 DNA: TGCGCCAGCACTTGGGGACCGGGACAGGGGGTATACAATGAGCAGTTCTTC

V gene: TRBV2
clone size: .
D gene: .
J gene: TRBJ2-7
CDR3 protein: CASIQGNEQYF
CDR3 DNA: TGTGCCAGCATACAGGGTAACGAGCAGTACTTC

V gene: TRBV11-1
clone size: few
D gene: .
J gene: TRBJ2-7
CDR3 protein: CASSLEQGLPYEQYF
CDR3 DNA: TGTGCCAGCAGTTTAGAGCAGGGGCTCCCCTACGAGCAGTACTTC

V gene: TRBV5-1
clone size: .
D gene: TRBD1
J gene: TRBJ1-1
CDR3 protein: CASSLGDSREAFF
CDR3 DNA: TGCGCCAGCAGCTTGGGGGACAGCCGTGAAGCTTTCTTT

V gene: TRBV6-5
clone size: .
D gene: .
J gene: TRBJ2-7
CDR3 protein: CASSYSSGEAFYEQYF
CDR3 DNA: TGTGCCAGCAGTTACTCATCGGGGGAGGCCTTCTACGAGCAGTACTTC

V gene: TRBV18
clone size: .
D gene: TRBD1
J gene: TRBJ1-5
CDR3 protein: CASSPRQGNQPQHF
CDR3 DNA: TGTGCCAGCTCACCCAGACAGGGGAATCAGCCCCAGCATTTT

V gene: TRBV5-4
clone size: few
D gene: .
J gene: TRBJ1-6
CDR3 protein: CASSLQGGNSPLHF
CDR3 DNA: TGTGCCAGCAGCTTACAGGGCGGTAATTCACCCCTCCACTTT

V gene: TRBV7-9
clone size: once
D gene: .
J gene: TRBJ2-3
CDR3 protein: CASSSRDTQYF
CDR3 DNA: TGTGCCAGCAGTTCCCGAGATACGCAGTATTTT